This T cell receptor (beta chain) was documented in a study of CD8 T cells in Susac syndrome. The germline CDR1 and CDR2 sequences are MNHEY and SMNVEV (reference sequence). The CDR3 covers 18 residues. V was pared by 6 bases and J by 3 bases, with 25 bases between. Random hexamers were used to reverse transcribe an amount of about 0.45 to 1 ug RNA. TCRdb itself ran the immunoSEQ multiplex PCR reads through MiXCR, one entry per CDR3 protein. Among about 130,000 distinct CDR3 sequences listed, 90% to 95% were seen once. Sequencing targeted TCR beta in blood CD8+ and CD4+ T cells. Controls matched for sex and age were healthy donors.

This receptor was obtained from a human donor in good health. Input material: CD4+ T cells from PBMCs. V is TRBV27 and J is TRBJ2-3; D tentatively fits TRBD1 or TRBD2 (6 bases each). The chain's CDR3 is CASSPIIAPVGGTDTQYF. The DNA for the CDR3 is TGTGCCAGCAGCCCCATTATAGCCCCCGTAGGGGGGACAGATACGCAGTATTTT.